The rows below give T cell receptor beta chains drawn from one sample of a study of T cells in Graves' hyperthyroidism and ophthalmopathy. MiXCR, run by TCRdb on the multiplex PCR reads, gives a single entry per CDR3 protein. The repertoire holds about 600,000 distinct CDR3 sequences, more than 12% seen once, with approximately 12% in the top ten. Sequenced material: blood. The receptors originated from a woman aged 45-59 years with Graves' ophthalmopathy. CDR3s include the opening cysteine and the closing phenylalanine or tryptophan.

cdr3_length j_call v_call cdr3_aa
16 TRBJ2-1 TRBV6-2/TRBV6-3 CASSSPGVKSLDEQFF
14 TRBJ1-1 TRBV15 CATRRDRGNSEAFF
16 TRBJ2-1 TRBV6-2/TRBV6-3 CASSYELAGDENEQFF
19 TRBJ2-7 TRBV7-9 CASSFFALGSAGVIYEQYF
16 TRBJ1-5 TRBV6-2/TRBV6-3 CASSYSRRGSNQPQHF
16 TRBJ1-5 TRBV7-2 CASSLQPTGMNQPQHF
14 TRBJ2-7 TRBV18 CASSLSTSSYEQYF
17 TRBJ2-1 TRBV12-3/TRBV12-4 CASSGGLAGDFYNEQFF
14 TRBJ2-7 TRBV12-3/TRBV12-4 CASSFGPRGYEQYF
14 TRBJ1-6 TRBV20-1 CSASSARGNSPLHF
15 TRBJ2-2 TRBV12-3/TRBV12-4 CASRAAGVNTGELFF
14 TRBJ2-1 TRBV12-5 CASGRGDTYNEQFF
11 TRBJ1-3 TRBV20-1 CSARDTNTIYF
16 TRBJ1-5 TRBV30 CAWSRNLASRQGIQHF
15 TRBJ1-1 TRBV4-1 CASSLNRVSFTEAFF
12 TRBJ2-2 TRBV7-3 CASSTQGGELFF
19 TRBJ2-3 TRBV20-1 CSARDPRRTSGRATDTQYF
15 TRBJ1-4 TRBV10-3 CAISESLGTNEKLFF
14 TRBJ1-5 TRBV7-9 CASSLTESNQPQHF
17 TRBJ2-5 TRBV7-3 CASSKGVGREAPETQYF
14 TRBJ1-4 TRBV20-1 CSAPGTGSTEKLFF
18 TRBJ2-3 TRBV24-1 CATSDSPRGRADRDTQYF
15 TRBJ2-2 TRBV28 CASRSRQGSTGELFF
14 TRBJ2-3 TRBV28 CASSFLAGEDTQYF
14 TRBJ1-5 TRBV4-1 CASSQDIVNQPQHF
14 TRBJ2-3 TRBV7-9 CASKKGEFSDTQYF
17 TRBJ1-5 TRBV2 CASRGGQGTYSNQPQHF
13 TRBJ2-7 TRBV2 CATRLAEQYEQYF
15 TRBJ1-1 TRBV19 CASSIGGVSNTEAFF
16 TRBJ2-7 TRBV4-3 CASSQDLGLTSYEQYF
11 TRBJ1-4 TRBV12-3/TRBV12-4 CASSLTEKLFF
15 TRBJ1-6 TRBV27 CASSPRQGLDSPLHF
17 TRBJ2-6 TRBV28 CASSQTPEGEGANVLTF
16 TRBJ2-3 TRBV25-1 CASSDPLAGSTDTQYF
15 TRBJ2-1 TRBV24-1 CATSDAGRPYNEQFF
18 TRBJ2-2 TRBV9 CASSRTRQNRGGTGELFF
15 TRBJ1-2 TRBV7-2 CASSLVTGVRVGYTF
13 TRBJ2-5 TRBV30 CAWTMPSGGTQYF
16 TRBJ2-1 TRBV28 CASSAGTGIFHNEQFF